What follows are 13 T cell receptor beta chains derived from one specimen sequenced in a study of blood T cell repertoires in COVID-19. Assay used: immunoSEQ multiplex PCR; TCRdb lists only in-frame clones, some missing. Of 60,000 to 75,000 clones in the sample, around 86% were seen once. The source material was peripheral blood. Receptor source: a man aged 30-40 years with acute or convalescent COVID-19.

The J gene is TRBJ2-7, the V gene TRBV5-5, with TRBD1 matching over 9 bases. CDR1 SGHKS and CDR2 YYEKEE come from the germline V gene (reference sequence). The CDR3 is 14 amino acids. J lost 3 bases, V lost 2 bases, and 3 bases had no gene match. DNA of the CDR3: TGTGCCAGCAGCTTCTGGACAGGGGACTACGAGCAGTACTTC. It is translated as CASSFWTGDYEQYF.

Only a few counts were recorded for this clone. CDR3 region: CASSLQGPYEQYV. The CDR3 region has the DNA TGTGCCAGCAGTTTGCAGGGGCCCTACGAGCAGTACGTC. The rearrangement joins TRBV12-3 or TRBV12-4 to TRBJ2-7, with a possible D match to TRBD1 (6 bases). The CDR3 length is 13 residues. The germline V and J ends were trimmed by 3 bases and 2 bases, with 8 bases remaining between them.

V and J are TRBV6-5 and TRBJ1-5, with D perhaps TRBD1 (5 bases). Trimming stripped 4 bases from V and 5 bases from J, with 12 bases between. The CDR3 runs 14 residues. The germline V gene has CDR1 MNHEY and CDR2 SVGAGI. The CDR3 nucleotides are TGTGCCAGCAGTTCTCCAGGGTTGGATCAGCCCCAGCATTTT. It specifies CASSSPGLDQPQHF.

The V call is TRBV18, the J call TRBJ2-2; TRBD1 matches at 7 bases. This CDR3 is 16 amino acids long. The V and J ends lost 1 base and 7 bases, in that order; junction bases with no gene match: 9. CDR1 is KGHSH and CDR2 is LQKENI in the germline V gene. The DNA for the CDR3 is TGTGCCAGCTCACCACAACCCACAGGGGTCGGCGGGGAGCTGTTTTTT. The encoded protein is CASSPQPTGVGGELFF.

V is TRBV6-1 and J is TRBJ1-2, with 9 bases fitting TRBD1. The V gene's germline CDR1 is MNHNS and CDR2 SASEGT. This CDR3 contains 16 residues. The V segment lost 3 bases and the J segment 8 bases; nucleotides outside the gene matches: 13. The chain's CDR3 is CASSDTILGQGKGYTF. DNA for the CDR3: TGTGCCAGCAGTGATACTATTCTTGGACAGGGGAAAGGCTACACCTTC.

The chain links TRBV27 to TRBJ2-7; 7 bases align to TRBD1. This CDR3 spans 13 amino acids. V was clipped by 5 bases and J by 2 bases; unmatched bases: 3. Germline-derived CDR1 and CDR2 are MNHEY and SMNVEV (reference sequence). The CDR3 reads CASSKTGTYEQYF. DNA of the CDR3: TGTGCCAGCAGTAAGACAGGGACCTACGAGCAGTACTTC.

V usage is TRBV7-5 and J usage is TRBJ1-5; TRBD1 is the table's D call, not checked against the DNA. TRBV7-5 is noted as a pseudogene. This CDR3 contains 15 residues. CDR3 in DNA: TGTGCCAGAAGCTTAGTTCGCAGGGAAGGTCAGCCCCAGCATTTT. It translates to CARSLVRREGQPQHF.

This rearrangement joins TRBV6-5 to TRBJ1-4, with 8 bases aligning to TRBD1. The V gene's germline CDR1 is MNHEY and CDR2 SVGAGI. The CDR3 is 14 residues long. Losses at the gene ends were 6 bases for V and 2 bases for J; bases not matched to a gene: 2. The DNA for the CDR3 is TGTGCCAGCAGGACAGGGGCTACTAATGAAAAACTGTTTTTT. Its protein product is CASRTGATNEKLFF.

The chain combines TRBV27 with TRBJ1-1; 9 bases agree with TRBD1. The germline V gene encodes CDR1 MNHEY and CDR2 SMNVEV (reference sequence). There are 14 residues in the CDR3. Trimming cost V 4 bases and J 10 bases; bases outside gene matches: 10. CDR3 loop: CASSSLTGQGPAFF. The CDR3 DNA follows: TGTGCCAGCAGTTCCTTGACTGGACAGGGGCCAGCTTTCTTT.

This rearrangement joins TRBV29-1 to TRBJ2-2; TRBD2 agrees at 7 bases. Germline lookup yields CDR1 SQVTM and CDR2 ANQGSEA. V gave up 6 bases and J gave up 5 bases; unmatched junction bases: 6. This CDR3 has 13 residues. The CDR3: CSVLAGGTGELFF. The CDR3 DNA reads TGCAGCGTCTTAGCGGGTGGGACCGGGGAGCTGTTTTTT.

This chain joins TRBV4-2 and TRBJ2-1; 9 bases fit TRBD1. J was trimmed by 4 bases and V by 7 bases; bases with no gene match: 14. The CDR3 runs 17 residues. From germline, CDR1 is LGHNA and CDR2 YNFKEQ. The CDR3 here is CASNPWGFGQGYNEQFF. The CDR3 DNA sequence: TGTGCCAGCAACCCCTGGGGGTTCGGACAGGGGTACAATGAGCAGTTCTTC.

The genes are TRBV6-5 and TRBJ2-4; D perhaps matches TRBD2 (6 bases). Germline V gene sequence: CDR1 MNHEY, CDR2 SVGAGI. CDR3 length: 14 amino acids. V was clipped by 6 bases and J by 3 bases, with 12 bases between them. CDR3 DNA sequence: TGTGCCAGCAGGAGGACGGGGGTCAAAAACATTCAGTACTTC. It specifies CASRRTGVKNIQYF.

The CDR3 spells CASSEGTWANEKLFF. Written as DNA, the CDR3 is TGTGCCAGCAGTGAAGGGACTTGGGCTAATGAAAAACTGTTTTTT. This chain connects TRBV2 to TRBJ1-4, with unresolved D. Trimming took off 1 base at V and 3 bases at J, with 9 bases between the two ends. The CDR3 runs 15 residues. The germline V gene has CDR1 SNHLY and CDR2 FYNNEI.